Below, 30 T cell receptor beta chains from the same sample are listed, as sequenced in a study of blood T cell repertoires in COVID-19. TCRdb's table, derived via immunoSEQ multiplex PCR, lists solely in-frame clones and lacks some. Of some 410,000 clones in the sample, 88% were seen once. The source material was PBMCs or T cells enriched from blood (not recorded which). The receptors shown here come from a woman in her thirties with acute COVID-19.

A word on this clone: Other nucleotide sequences in the sample specify the same CDR3. J is TRBJ1-3 and V is TRBV3-1 (or the pseudogene TRBV3-2); TRBD1 might be the D (6 bases). V lost 4 bases and J lost 0, with 10 bases in between. Germline V gives CDR1 LGHDT, CDR2 YNNKEL (reference sequence). CDR3 size: 15 residues. The chain's CDR3 is CASSPRGGSGNTIYF. In DNA, the CDR3 is TGTGCCAGCAGCCCTAGGGGGGGCTCTGGAAACACCATATATTTT.

This rearrangement joins TRBV6-4 to TRBJ1-2; D possibly corresponds to TRBD1 (5 bases). V was pared by 0 bases and J by 4 bases, with 9 bases between. The CDR3 spans 14 residues. Germline assignment: CDR1 MRHNA and CDR2 SNTAGT. CDR3 protein: CASSDSGQGYGYTF. DNA for the CDR3: TGTGCCAGCAGTGACTCGGGGCAGGGCTATGGCTACACCTTC.

V is TRBV5-6 and J is TRBJ2-7; maybe TRBD1 (5 bases). Between the trimmed V and J ends, which lost 0 bases and 4 bases, there was a span of 11 bases. The length of the CDR3 is 14 residues. Germline V gives CDR1 SGHDT, CDR2 YYEEEE. In DNA form, the CDR3 reads TGTGCCAGCAGCTTGGGGGCAGGGTCATACGAGCAGTACTTC. Translating it yields CASSLGAGSYEQYF.

CDR3 in amino acids: CASSIRGGVVGGYTF. The CDR3 DNA reads as TGTGCCAGTAGTATAAGAGGGGGCGTAGTTGGTGGCTACACCTTC. The rearrangement links TRBV19 to TRBJ1-2; TRBD1 aligns across 7 bases. With 2 bases clipped from V and 7 bases from J, the junction kept 10 bases outside the gene matches. The CDR3 is 15 residues long. The germline gives CDR1 LNHDA, CDR2 SQIVND (reference sequence).

This rearrangement joins TRBV7-2 to TRBJ2-7; 11 nucleotides match TRBD1. Trimming took 5 bases from V and 6 from J; bases not matched to a gene: 12. CDR1 is SGHTA, CDR2 FQGNSA, per germline. The CDR3 sequence is 16 residues long. The CDR3 DNA sequence: TGTGCCAGCAGCCGGACCGGGACAGGGGGGAAGGGCGAGCAGTACTTC. The encoded protein is CASSRTGTGGKGEQYF.

The genes are TRBV5-1 and TRBJ2-1; 13 bases line up with TRBD2. Trimming removed 5 bases from V and 5 bases from J; junction bases left unmatched: 4. CDR1 is SGHRS and CDR2 is YFSETQ in the germline V gene. This CDR3 has 15 residues. For the CDR3, the DNA is TGCGCCAGCAGGGGACTAGCGGGGACACACAATGAGCAGTTCTTC. Amino acids: CASRGLAGTHNEQFF.

V and J are TRBV11-2 and TRBJ2-3; D remains unclear. Trimming removed 4 bases at V and 2 bases at J, with 13 bases between. There are 15 residues in the CDR3. Germline loops: CDR1 SGHAT, CDR2 FQNNGV. As DNA, the CDR3 is TGTGCCAGCAGCTCCCTGTATCTCCCCACAGATACGCAGTATTTT. It is translated as CASSSLYLPTDTQYF.

The rearrangement joins TRBV4-2 to TRBJ2-2; 7 nucleotides agree with TRBD1. CDR3 length equals 19 residues. V shed 2 bases, J shed 7 bases, and the junction held 19 bases outside the gene matches. Germline V gene sequence: CDR1 LGHNA, CDR2 YNFKEQ. CDR3 sequence (DNA): TGTGCCAGCAGCCAAACCCCGACAGGGCCCATGGCACCGGGCGGGGAGCTGTTTTTT. Its protein product is CASSQTPTGPMAPGGELFF.

V and J are TRBV6-4 and TRBJ2-1; 10 nucleotides agree with TRBD2. This CDR3 contains 18 residues. V gave up 6 bases and J gave up 0 bases; unmatched junction bases: 11. CDR1 is MRHNA, CDR2 SNTAGT, per germline. The CDR3 nucleotides are TGTGCCAGCAGCGAACATTCTAGCGGGGGTGTCTCCTACAATGAGCAGTTCTTC. Protein: CASSEHSSGGVSYNEQFF.

J is TRBJ1-2 and V is TRBV6-5, with 7 nucleotides matching TRBD1. V lost 5 bases, J lost 4 bases, and 7 bases stayed unmatched. The germline V gene has CDR1 MNHEY and CDR2 SVGAGI. This CDR3 region has 14 residues. CDR3 DNA sequence: TGTGCCAGCAGTACTAGACAGGGCTCCTATGGCTACACCTTC. Amino acid sequence: CASSTRQGSYGYTF.

This rearrangement joins TRBV24-1 to TRBJ1-2, with 7 nucleotides matching TRBD1. CDR1 is KGHDR and CDR2 is SFDVKD in the germline V gene. The length of the CDR3 is 14 residues. Trimming removed 3 bases from V and 4 bases from J; junction bases left unmatched: 4. CDR3 region: CATSDDRAGYGYTF. In nucleotides, the CDR3 is TGTGCCACCAGTGATGACAGGGCTGGCTATGGCTACACCTTC.

The chain combines TRBV4-1 with TRBJ1-5, with unresolved D. Per the germline V gene, CDR1 is MGHRA and CDR2 is YSYEKL. This CDR3 has 13 amino acids. Trimming removed 0 bases at V and 7 bases at J, with 7 bases between. CDR3 protein: CASSQEVGQPQHF. Here the CDR3 DNA reads TGCGCCAGCAGCCAAGAAGTCGGGCAGCCCCAGCATTTT.

This chain joins TRBV4-1 and TRBJ1-4; no reliable D call. V was clipped by 4 bases and J by 5 bases, with 11 bases between them. The CDR3 has 14 amino acids. The germline CDR1 and CDR2 sequences are MGHRA and YSYEKL. CDR3 coding DNA: TGCGCCAGCAGCCTGATTGGGCAGAATGAAAAACTGTTTTTT. Translation gives CASSLIGQNEKLFF.

This clone came up once. This chain links TRBV27 with TRBJ1-6; D is possibly TRBD1 (5 bases). Trimming stripped 3 bases from V and 5 bases from J, with 11 bases between. Germline V gives CDR1 MNHEY, CDR2 SMNVEV (reference sequence). There are 15 residues in the CDR3. The CDR3 loop is CASSFEARDNSPLHF. CDR3 in DNA: TGTGCCAGCAGTTTTGAGGCCAGGGATAATTCACCCCTCCACTTT.

J is TRBJ2-2 and V is TRBV2; TRBD1 matches at 10 bases. V lost 6 bases, J lost 6 bases, and 4 bases stayed unmatched. CDR1 is SNHLY, CDR2 FYNNEI, per germline. CDR3 length equals 14 residues. The CDR3 here is CASRTGTGAGELFF. The CDR3 coding sequence is TGTGCCAGCAGAACCGGGACAGGGGCCGGGGAGCTGTTTTTT.

J is TRBJ1-1 and V is TRBV19; TRBD1 aligns across 7 bases. The CDR3 sequence is 14 residues long. In germline, CDR1 is LNHDA, CDR2 SQIVND (reference sequence). The trim removed 6 bases at V and 5 bases at J, leaving 9 bases unmatched. Written as DNA, the CDR3 is TGTGCCAGTAGCTCAAGACAGGGTGCGACTGAAGCTTTCTTT. Translation gives CASSSRQGATEAFF.

V and J are TRBV4-2 and TRBJ1-4; the match to TRBD1 covers 9 bases. CDR3 length: 16 residues. The junction had 5 bases not matched to a gene; V was cut back by 0 bases and J by 6 bases. Germline V gives CDR1 LGHNA, CDR2 YNFKEQ. The CDR3 region is CASSQEQRQGDEKLFF. The CDR3 DNA reads TGTGCCAGCAGCCAAGAACAGAGACAGGGGGATGAAAAACTGTTTTTT.

CDR3 DNA sequence: TGTGCCAGCAGCTTTATTCCGGGACAGGGATCCTACGAGCAGTACTTC. Residues: CASSFIPGQGSYEQYF. The chain links TRBV7-9 to TRBJ2-7, with 9 bases identical to TRBD1. The CDR3 is 16 residues long. CDR1 is SEHNR and CDR2 is FQNEAQ in the germline V gene (reference sequence). The J segment lost 1 base and the V segment lost 3 bases, leaving 7 bases of the junction unmatched. The whole variable domain, remainder taken from reference TRBV7-9 and TRBJ2-7, is DTGVSQNPRHKITKRGQNVTFRCDPISEHNRLYWYRQTLGQGPEFLTYFQNEAQLEKSRLLSDRFSAERPKGSFSTLEIQRTEQGDSAMYLCASSFIPGQGSYEQYFGPGTRLTVT.

The rearrangement links TRBV28 to TRBJ2-7; D gene ambiguous. The CDR3 loop spans 15 amino acids. CDR1 is MDHEN, CDR2 SYDVKM, per germline. Trimming removed 4 bases from V and 0 bases from J, with 13 bases in between. DNA of the CDR3: TGTGCCAGCAGTTCCCCGTATGGCCTCTCCTACGAGCAGTACTTC. This codes for CASSSPYGLSYEQYF.

About this clone itself: Other DNA sequences within the sample encode an identical CDR3. This rearrangement joins TRBV3-1 (or the pseudogene TRBV3-2) to TRBJ1-5, with no clear D. With 1 base removed from V and 2 bases from J, the gap between germline ends came to 6 bases. There are 14 residues in the CDR3. CDR1 is LGHDT, CDR2 YNNKEL, per germline (reference sequence). The CDR3 region is CASSQGQGNQPQHF. CDR3 DNA sequence: TGTGCCAGCAGCCAAGGTCAGGGCAATCAGCCCCAGCATTTT.

This clone was counted a few times. This rearrangement joins TRBV19 to TRBJ1-6, with 7 bases lining up with TRBD1. Trimming removed 6 bases from V and 7 bases from J; junction bases left unmatched: 9. Germline V gene data show CDR1 as LNHDA and CDR2 as SQIVND (reference sequence). This CDR3 spans 15 amino acids. For the CDR3, the DNA is TGTGCCAGTAGCAACGGACAGGACGAGAATTCACCCCTCCACTTT. Its translation: CASSNGQDENSPLHF. Full variable domain (rest looked up from reference TRBV19 and TRBJ1-6): DGGITQSPKYLFRKEGQNVTLSCEQNLNHDAMYWYRQDPGQGLRLIYYSQIVNDFQKGDIAEGYSVSREKKESFPLTVTSAQKNPTAFYLCASSNGQDENSPLHFGNGTRLTVT.

The gene calls are TRBV27 and TRBJ2-3; D is possibly TRBD2 (6 bases). The CDR3 has 15 residues. The germline V and J ends were trimmed by 3 bases and 0 bases, with 10 bases remaining between them. Germline V gives CDR1 MNHEY, CDR2 SMNVEV (reference sequence). This chain's CDR3 is CASSLGGESTDTQYF. CDR3 DNA sequence: TGTGCCAGCAGTTTGGGCGGGGAGAGCACAGATACGCAGTATTTT.

The V and J genes are TRBV6-5 and TRBJ2-1; D is possibly TRBD2 (6 bases). The CDR3 contains 14 residues. Germline V gene lookup returns CDR1 MNHEY and CDR2 SVGAGI. Trimming removed 6 bases at V and 4 bases at J, with 13 bases between. CDR3 in amino acids: CASRPGLAYNEQFF. The DNA of the CDR3 is TGTGCCAGCAGACCTGGGCTAGCGTACAATGAGCAGTTCTTC.

The J gene is TRBJ1-4, the V gene TRBV6-2 or TRBV6-3, with a weak D call TRBD1 (5 bases). V dropped 6 bases and J dropped 7 bases, with 24 bases sitting between them. Looked up from germline, CDR1 is MNHEY and CDR2 is SVGEGT. The CDR3 contains 17 residues. The CDR3 sequence is CASSPLLGGYRGEKLFF. CDR3 nucleotides: TGTGCCAGCAGCCCTCTCTTGGGGGGTTATAGGGGTGAAAAACTGTTTTTT.

The chain combines TRBV6-5 with TRBJ2-1, with 9 bases identical to TRBD2. The CDR3 has 14 amino acids. In germline, CDR1 is MNHEY, CDR2 SVGAGI. Trimming cost V 6 bases and J 2 bases; bases outside gene matches: 2. DNA for the CDR3: TGTGCCAGCAGAGAGCGGGGGGCCTACAATGAGCAGTTCTTC. The encoded protein is CASRERGAYNEQFF.

This clone has more than one count but fewer than ten. The rearrangement links TRBV19 to TRBJ1-1; a possible D gene is TRBD1 (6 bases). Trimming pared 4 bases from V and 1 base from J, leaving 10 bases between. In germline, CDR1 is LNHDA, CDR2 SQIVND (reference sequence). CDR3 size: 14 residues. CDR3 amino acids: CASSNLQGNTEAFF. The DNA of the CDR3 is TGTGCCAGTAGTAACCTACAGGGGAACACTGAAGCTTTCTTT. Full variable domain (remainder filled in from reference TRBV19 and TRBJ1-1): DGGITQSPKYLFRKEGQNVTLSCEQNLNHDAMYWYRQDPGQGLRLIYYSQIVNDFQKGDIAEGYSVSREKKESFPLTVTSAQKNPTAFYLCASSNLQGNTEAFFGQGTRLTVV.

The V call is TRBV7-9, the J call TRBJ1-6; TRBD1 agrees at 11 bases. Germline V gene sequence: CDR1 SEHNR, CDR2 FQNEAQ (reference sequence). The CDR3 sequence is 14 residues long. V shed 5 bases, J shed 13 bases, and the junction held 7 bases outside the gene matches. The CDR3 loop reads CASSAPGQGVPLHF. CDR3 nucleotide sequence: TGTGCCAGCAGCGCTCCGGGACAGGGGGTTCCCCTCCACTTT.

The chain combines TRBV3-1 (or the pseudogene TRBV3-2) with TRBJ2-7, with 7 positions matching TRBD1. The V gene end was trimmed by 4 bases and the J gene end by 5 bases; junction bases not matched to a gene: 2. This CDR3 contains 12 residues. Germline CDR1 reads LGHDT; CDR2 reads YNNKEL (reference sequence). The DNA of the CDR3 is TGTGCCAGCAGCCCAGGGACAGACGAGCAGTACTTC. Translating it yields CASSPGTDEQYF.

The chain has TRBV24-1 and TRBJ1-1; no firm D call. The V end was cut by 3 bases, the J end by 6 bases, with 7 bases between. The CDR3 has 12 amino acids. Germline V CDR1 and CDR2: KGHDR, SFDVKD. The CDR3 sequence is CATSDAGPEAFF. The CDR3, as DNA: TGTGCCACCAGTGATGCGGGTCCTGAAGCTTTCTTT.

The genes are TRBV5-6 and TRBJ1-4; unclear D gene. Trimming took 4 bases from V and 7 from J, leaving 5 bases between them. The V gene's germline CDR1 is SGHDT and CDR2 YYEEEE. This CDR3 has 11 residues. This CDR3 reads CASSRAEKLFF. The CDR3, as DNA: TGTGCCAGCAGCCGCGCTGAAAAACTGTTTTTT.